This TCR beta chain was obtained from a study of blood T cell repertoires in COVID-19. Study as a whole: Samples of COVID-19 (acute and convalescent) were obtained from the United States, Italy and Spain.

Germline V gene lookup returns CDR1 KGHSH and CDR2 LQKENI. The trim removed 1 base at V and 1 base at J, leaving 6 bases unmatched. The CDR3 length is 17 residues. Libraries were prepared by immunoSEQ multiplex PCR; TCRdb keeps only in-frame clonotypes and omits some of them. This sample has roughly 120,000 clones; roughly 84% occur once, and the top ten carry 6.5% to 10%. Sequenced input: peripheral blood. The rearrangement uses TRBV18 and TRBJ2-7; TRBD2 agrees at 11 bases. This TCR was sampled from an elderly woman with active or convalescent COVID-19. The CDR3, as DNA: TGTGCCAGCTCACCACTGGGGCTAGCGGGAGGATCCTACGAGCAGTACTTC. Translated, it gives CASSPLGLAGGSYEQYF. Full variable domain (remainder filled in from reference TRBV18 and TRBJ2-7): NAGVMQNPRHLVRRRGQEARLRCSPMKGHSHVYWYRQLPEEGLKFMVYLQKENIIDESGMPKERFSAEFPKEGPSILRIQQVVRGDSAAYFCASSPLGLAGGSYEQYFGPGTRLTVT.